This T cell receptor (beta chain) was documented in a study of blood T cells in healthy people across ages. General study findings and limits: The recorded TCR beta diversity per million T cells decreased in a roughly linear manner with age. CMV status of donors was not determined, possibly confounding expanded clonotype changes.

Comments on this clonotype: No antigen is known for it. Possible read error: a much larger clone is one base away.

The second PCR ran about 6 to 11 cycles with a sample-barcoded 5' primer and J-beta primers. TCRdb used MiXCR to reprocess the 5' RACE reads, holding one entry per CDR3 protein. The sample includes 650,000 to 800,000 distinct CDR3 sequences, approximately 44% of them seen just once. This CDR3 contains 13 residues. Germline lookup yields CDR1 SQVTM and CDR2 ANQGSEA. V was trimmed by 4 bases and J by 8 bases, leaving 17 bases between them. The J gene is TRBJ1-2, the V gene TRBV29-1; D uncertain. Sequencing used blood. The sequence was obtained from a man in his fifties or sixties in good health. The CDR3, as DNA: TGCAGCGTTGGTCGCGACCTGGAGGGAGGCTACACCTTC. Translating it yields CSVGRDLEGGYTF.